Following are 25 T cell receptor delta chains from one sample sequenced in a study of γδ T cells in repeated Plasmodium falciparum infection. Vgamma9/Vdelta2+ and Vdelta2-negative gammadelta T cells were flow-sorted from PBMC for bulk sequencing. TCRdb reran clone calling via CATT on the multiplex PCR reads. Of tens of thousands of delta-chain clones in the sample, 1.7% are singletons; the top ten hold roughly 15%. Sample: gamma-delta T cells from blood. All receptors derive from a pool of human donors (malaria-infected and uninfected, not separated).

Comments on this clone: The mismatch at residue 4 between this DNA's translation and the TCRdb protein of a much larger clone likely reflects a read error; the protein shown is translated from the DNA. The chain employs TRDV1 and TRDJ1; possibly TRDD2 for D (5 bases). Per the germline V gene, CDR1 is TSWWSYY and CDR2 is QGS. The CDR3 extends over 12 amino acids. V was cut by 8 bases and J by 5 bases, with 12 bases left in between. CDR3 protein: CALYSSRDKLIF. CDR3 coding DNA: TGTGCTCTTTATTCCTCCCGGGATAAACTCATCTTT.

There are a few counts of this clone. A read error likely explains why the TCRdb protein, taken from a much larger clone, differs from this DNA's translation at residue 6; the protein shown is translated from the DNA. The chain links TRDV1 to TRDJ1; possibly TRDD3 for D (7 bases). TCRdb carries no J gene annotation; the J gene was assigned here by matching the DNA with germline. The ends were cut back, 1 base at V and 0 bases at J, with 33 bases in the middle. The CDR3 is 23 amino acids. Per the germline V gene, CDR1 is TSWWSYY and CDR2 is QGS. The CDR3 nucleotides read TGTGCTCTTGGGGAACCCGGCGTTCCTAGAGGACTGGGGCTCCTTTCGTACACCGATAAACTCATCTTT. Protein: CALGEPGVPRGLGLLSYTDKLIF.

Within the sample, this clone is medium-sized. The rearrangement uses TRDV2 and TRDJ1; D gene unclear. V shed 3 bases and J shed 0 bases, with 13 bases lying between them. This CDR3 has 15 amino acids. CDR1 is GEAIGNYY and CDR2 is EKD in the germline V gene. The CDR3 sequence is CACDVLRVYTDKLIF. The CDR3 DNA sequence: TGTGCCTGTGACGTACTGAGGGTTTACACCGATAAACTCATCTTT.

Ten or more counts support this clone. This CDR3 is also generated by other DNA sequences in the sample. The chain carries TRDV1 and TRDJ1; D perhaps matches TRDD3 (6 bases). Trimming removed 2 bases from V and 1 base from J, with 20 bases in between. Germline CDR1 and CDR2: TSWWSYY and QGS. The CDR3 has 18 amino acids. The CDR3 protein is CALGEGFGYTFVTDKLIF. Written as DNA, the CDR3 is TGTGCTCTTGGGGAAGGGTTTGGATACACTTTCGTCACCGATAAACTCATCTTT.

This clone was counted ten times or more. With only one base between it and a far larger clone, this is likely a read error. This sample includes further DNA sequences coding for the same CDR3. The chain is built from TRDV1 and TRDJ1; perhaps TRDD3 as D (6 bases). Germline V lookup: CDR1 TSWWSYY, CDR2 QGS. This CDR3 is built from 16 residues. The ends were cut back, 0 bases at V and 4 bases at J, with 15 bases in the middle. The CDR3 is CALGELLLGASDKLIF. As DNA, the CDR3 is TGTGCTCTTGGGGAACTCCTACTGGGCGCTAGCGATAAACTCATCTTT.

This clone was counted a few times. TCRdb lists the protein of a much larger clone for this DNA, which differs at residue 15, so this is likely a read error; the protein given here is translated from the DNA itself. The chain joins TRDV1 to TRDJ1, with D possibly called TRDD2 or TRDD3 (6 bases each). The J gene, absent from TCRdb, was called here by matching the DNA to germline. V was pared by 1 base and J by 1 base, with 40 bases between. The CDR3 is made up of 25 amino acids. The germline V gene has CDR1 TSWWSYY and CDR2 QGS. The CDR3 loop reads CALGERRPFPIYPLCGGQSTDKLIF. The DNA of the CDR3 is TGTGCTCTTGGGGAACGAAGACCCTTCCCCATATACCCTCTATGTGGGGGGCAGTCCACCGATAAACTCATCTTT.

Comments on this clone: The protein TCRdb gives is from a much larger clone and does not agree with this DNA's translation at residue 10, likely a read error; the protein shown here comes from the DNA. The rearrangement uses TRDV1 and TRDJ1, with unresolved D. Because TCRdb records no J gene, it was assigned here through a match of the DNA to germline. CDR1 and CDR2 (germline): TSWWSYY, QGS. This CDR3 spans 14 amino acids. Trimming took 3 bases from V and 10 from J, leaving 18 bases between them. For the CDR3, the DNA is TGTGCTCTTGGGGACCCTAGTGGCGGAACTAGACTCATCTTT. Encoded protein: CALGDPSGGTRLIF.

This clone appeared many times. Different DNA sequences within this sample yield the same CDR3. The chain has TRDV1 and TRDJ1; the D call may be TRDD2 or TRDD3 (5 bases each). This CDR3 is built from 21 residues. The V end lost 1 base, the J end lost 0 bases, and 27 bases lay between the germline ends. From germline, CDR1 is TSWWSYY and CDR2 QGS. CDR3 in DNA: TGTGCTCTTGGGGAACGTCCCTACCGGATAGGCGTACTTGCGTACACCGATAAACTCATCTTT. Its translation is CALGERPYRIGVLAYTDKLIF.

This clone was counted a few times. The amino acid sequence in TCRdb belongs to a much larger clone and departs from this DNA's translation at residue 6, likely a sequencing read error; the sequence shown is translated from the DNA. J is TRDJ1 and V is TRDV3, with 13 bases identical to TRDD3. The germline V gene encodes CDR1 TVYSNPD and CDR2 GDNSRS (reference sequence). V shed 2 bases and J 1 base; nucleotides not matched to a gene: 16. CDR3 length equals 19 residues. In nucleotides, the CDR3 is TGTGCCTTTTGGCCCCCTTACTGGGGGATACGCAGCCGCACCGATAAACTCATCTTT. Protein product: CAFWPPYWGIRSRTDKLIF.

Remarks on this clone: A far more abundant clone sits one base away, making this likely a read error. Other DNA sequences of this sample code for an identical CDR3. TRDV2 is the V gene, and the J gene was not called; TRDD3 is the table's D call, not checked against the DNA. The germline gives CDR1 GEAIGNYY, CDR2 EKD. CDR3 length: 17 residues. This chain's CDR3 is CACDPTLTTGGHDKLIF. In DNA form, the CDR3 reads TGTGCCTGTGACCCGACCCTAACAACTGGGGGGCACGATAAACTCATCTTC.

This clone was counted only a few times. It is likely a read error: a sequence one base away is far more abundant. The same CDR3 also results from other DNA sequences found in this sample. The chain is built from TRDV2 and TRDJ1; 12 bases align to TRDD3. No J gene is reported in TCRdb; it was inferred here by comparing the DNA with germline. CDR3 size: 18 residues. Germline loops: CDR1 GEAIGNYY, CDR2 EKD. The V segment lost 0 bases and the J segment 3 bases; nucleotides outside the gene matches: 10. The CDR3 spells CACDTGKLLGDTPDKLIF. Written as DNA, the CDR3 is TGTGCCTGTGACACCGGGAAGTTACTGGGGGATACACCCGATAAACTCATCTTT.

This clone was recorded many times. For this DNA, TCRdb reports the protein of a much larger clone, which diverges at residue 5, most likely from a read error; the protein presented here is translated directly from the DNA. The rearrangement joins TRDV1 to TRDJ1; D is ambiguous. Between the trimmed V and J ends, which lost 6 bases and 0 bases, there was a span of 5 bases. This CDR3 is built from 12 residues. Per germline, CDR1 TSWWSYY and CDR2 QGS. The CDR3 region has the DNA TGTGCTCTTGGTAGGGACACCGATAAACTCATCTTT. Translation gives CALGRDTDKLIF.

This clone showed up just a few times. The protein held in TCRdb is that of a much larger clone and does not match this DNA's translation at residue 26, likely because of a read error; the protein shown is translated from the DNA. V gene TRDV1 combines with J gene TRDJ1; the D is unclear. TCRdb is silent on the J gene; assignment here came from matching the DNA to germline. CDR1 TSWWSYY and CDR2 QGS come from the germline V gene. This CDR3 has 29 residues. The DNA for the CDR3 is TGTGCTCTTGGGGAACTAGGCCCCCTTGAGAGTGGAACCGAAACGCCCAGTGCCCCCGCCGTCCGATATTCCGATAGACTCATCTTT. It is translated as CALGELGPLESGTETPSAPAVRYSDRLIF.

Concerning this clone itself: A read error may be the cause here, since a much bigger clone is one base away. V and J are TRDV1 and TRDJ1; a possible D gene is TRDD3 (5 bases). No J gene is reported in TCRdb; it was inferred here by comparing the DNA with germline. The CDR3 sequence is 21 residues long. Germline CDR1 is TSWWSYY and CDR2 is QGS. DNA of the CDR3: TGTGCTCTTAGGGATCCGCTTACCCCATTCCGCCACCCTTGTACCTGGAAACAACTCATCTTT. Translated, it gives CALRDPLTPFRHPCTWKQLIF.

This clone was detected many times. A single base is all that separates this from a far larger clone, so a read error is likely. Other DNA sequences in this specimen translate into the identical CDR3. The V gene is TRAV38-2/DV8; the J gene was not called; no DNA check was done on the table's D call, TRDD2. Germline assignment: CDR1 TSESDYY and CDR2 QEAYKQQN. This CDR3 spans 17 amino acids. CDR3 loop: CAYRTPGLPTPLSKLIF. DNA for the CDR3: TGTGCTTATAGGACCCCAGGCCTTCCTACCCCTCTATCGAAGCTCATCTTT.

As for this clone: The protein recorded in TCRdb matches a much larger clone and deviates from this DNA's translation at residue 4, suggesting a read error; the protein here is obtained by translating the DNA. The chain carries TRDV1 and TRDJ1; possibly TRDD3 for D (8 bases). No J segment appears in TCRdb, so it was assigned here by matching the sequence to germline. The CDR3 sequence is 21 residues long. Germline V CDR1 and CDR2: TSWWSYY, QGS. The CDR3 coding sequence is TGTGCTCTTAGGGAACTGAAGAGCTTCCTAAAGTACTGGGGGGATACCGATAAACTCATCTTT. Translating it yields CALRELKSFLKYWGDTDKLIF.

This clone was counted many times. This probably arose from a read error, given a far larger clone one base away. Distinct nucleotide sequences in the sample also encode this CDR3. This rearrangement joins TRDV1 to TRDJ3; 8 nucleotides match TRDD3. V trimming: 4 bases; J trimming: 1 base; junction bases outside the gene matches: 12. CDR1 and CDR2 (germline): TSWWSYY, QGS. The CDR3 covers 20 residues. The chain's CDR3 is CALGGRVRTGGSWDTRQMFF. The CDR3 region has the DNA TGTGCTCTTGGGGGCAGGGTAAGAACTGGGGGGTCCTGGGACACCCGACAGATGTTTTTC.

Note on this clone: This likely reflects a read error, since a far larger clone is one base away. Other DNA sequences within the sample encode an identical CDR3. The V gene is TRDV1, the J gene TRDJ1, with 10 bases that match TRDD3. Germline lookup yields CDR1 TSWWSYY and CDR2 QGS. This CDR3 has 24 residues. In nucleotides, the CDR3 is TGTGCCCTTGGGGAATTAGCCTCCGATACTGGGGGATGCCGGATTAGGAGAGGCACCGATAAACTCATCTTT. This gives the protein CALGELASDTGGCRIRRGTDKLIF.

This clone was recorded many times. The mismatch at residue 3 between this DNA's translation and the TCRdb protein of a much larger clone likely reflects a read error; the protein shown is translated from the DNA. CDR3 sequence: CARDTVLGDTWDTRQMFF. DNA for the CDR3: TGTGCCCGTGACACCGTACTGGGGGATACCTGGGACACCCGACAGATGTTTTTC. V gene TRDV2 combines with J gene TRDJ3; 11 nucleotides align to TRDD3. The CDR3 length is 18 residues. CDR1 is GEAIGNYY and CDR2 is EKD in the germline V gene.

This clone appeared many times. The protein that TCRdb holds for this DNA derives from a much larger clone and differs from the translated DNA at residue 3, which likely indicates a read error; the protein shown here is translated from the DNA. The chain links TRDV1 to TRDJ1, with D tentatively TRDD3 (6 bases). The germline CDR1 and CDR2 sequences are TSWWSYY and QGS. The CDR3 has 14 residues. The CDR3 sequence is CAPGERRKYDKLIF. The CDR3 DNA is TGTGCTCCTGGGGAACGGCGTAAGTACGATAAACTCATCTTT.

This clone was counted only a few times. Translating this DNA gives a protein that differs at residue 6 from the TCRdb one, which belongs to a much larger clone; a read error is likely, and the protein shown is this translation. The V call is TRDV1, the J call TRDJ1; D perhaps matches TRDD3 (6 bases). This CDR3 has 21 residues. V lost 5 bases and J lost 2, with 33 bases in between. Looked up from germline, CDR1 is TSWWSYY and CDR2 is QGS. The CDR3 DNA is TGTGCTCTTGGGCCACTCTGGGGACGATGGGGGGGCGCGGGGGAAACCGATAAACTCATCTTT. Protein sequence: CALGPLWGRWGGAGETDKLIF.

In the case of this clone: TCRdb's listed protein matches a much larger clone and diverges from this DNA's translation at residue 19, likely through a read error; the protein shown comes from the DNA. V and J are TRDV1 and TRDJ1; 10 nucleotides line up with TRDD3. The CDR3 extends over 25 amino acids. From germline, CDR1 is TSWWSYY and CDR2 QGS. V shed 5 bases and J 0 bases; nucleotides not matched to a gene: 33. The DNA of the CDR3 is TGTGCTCTTGGGACTCAAGGCCTTTCACCTTTTTTCTGGGGGATAACATCTGGACACACCGATAAACTCATCTTT. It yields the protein CALGTQGLSPFFWGITSGHTDKLIF.

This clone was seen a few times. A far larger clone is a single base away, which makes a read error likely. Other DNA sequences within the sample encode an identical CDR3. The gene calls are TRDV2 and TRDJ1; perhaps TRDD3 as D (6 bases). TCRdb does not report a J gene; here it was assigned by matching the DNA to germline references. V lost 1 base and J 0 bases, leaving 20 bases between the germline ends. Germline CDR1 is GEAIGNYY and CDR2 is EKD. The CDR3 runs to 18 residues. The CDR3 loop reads CACDTLPTGGEYTDKLIF. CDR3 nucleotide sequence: TGTGCCTGTGACACGCTCCCTACCGGGGGAGAGTACACCGATAAACTCATCTTT.

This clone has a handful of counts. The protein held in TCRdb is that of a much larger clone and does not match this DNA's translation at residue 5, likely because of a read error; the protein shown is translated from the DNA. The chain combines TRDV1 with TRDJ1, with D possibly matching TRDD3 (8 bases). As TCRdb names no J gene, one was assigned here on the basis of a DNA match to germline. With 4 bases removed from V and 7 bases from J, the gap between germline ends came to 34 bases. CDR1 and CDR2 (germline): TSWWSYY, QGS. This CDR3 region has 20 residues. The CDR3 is CALGVPFSYLHWGATVKLIF. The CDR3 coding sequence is TGTGCTCTTGGGGTTCCATTTTCCTACTTACACTGGGGGGCCACTGTTAAACTCATCTTT.

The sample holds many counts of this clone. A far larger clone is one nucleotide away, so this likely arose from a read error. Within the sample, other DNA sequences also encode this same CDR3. CDR3 DNA: TGTGCTCTTGGGGAGCCGGAGTACGTGAGGGTCCCCGATAAACTCATCTTC. This sequence encodes CALGEPEYVRVPDKLIF. V gene assignment gives TRDV1, but the J gene was left uncalled; TRDD3 reflects the table's D call only, with no check against the DNA. CDR1 and CDR2 (germline): TSWWSYY, QGS. This CDR3 comprises 17 residues.